The 7 T cell receptor beta chains below were found in one sample sequenced in a study of graft-versus-host responses after intestinal transplantation. Their antigen targets remain unknown. Generated by immunoSEQ multiplex PCR, the TCRdb table keeps only in-frame clones and is missing some. The top ten clones hold over 2.5% of a sample with more than 100,000 clones, about 95% of them seen once. The source was unstimulated CD8+ T cells sorted from spleen or lymph node cells, collected before intestinal transplant. These receptors all come from a human donor who received an intestinal transplant.

CDR3 residues: CASSLHGGLAGTEQFF. The CDR3 DNA is TGTGCCAGCAGCTTACATGGAGGACTAGCGGGAACGGAGCAGTTCTTC. The chain links TRBV11-2 to TRBJ2-1, with TRBD2 matching 12 bases. The V gene's germline CDR1 is SGHAT and CDR2 FQNNGV. The CDR3 extends over 16 amino acids. V lost 2 bases and J lost 10; bases outside the gene matches: 9. Complete variable domain (other parts from reference TRBV11-2 and TRBJ2-1): EAGVAQSPRYKIIEKRQSVAFWCNPISGHATLYWYQQILGQGPKLLIQFQNNGVVDDSQLPKDRFSAERLKGVDSTLKIQPAKLEDSAVYLCASSLHGGLAGTEQFFGPGTRLTVL.

Comments on this clone: The identical CDR3 is also encoded by other nucleotide sequences in the sample. This chain connects TRBV7-9 to TRBJ1-2; D unresolved. V lost 1 base and J lost 6, with 15 bases in between. Germline CDR1 reads SEHNR; CDR2 reads FQNEAQ (reference sequence). The CDR3 has 15 amino acids. The CDR3 DNA sequence: TGTGCCAGCAGCTTAGGGGGAGGAGGATTTCATGGCTACACCTTC. As protein: CASSLGGGGFHGYTF.

The chain employs TRBV5-6 and TRBJ2-1; D ambiguous. The CDR3 is made up of 13 amino acids. Trimming pared 0 bases from V and 8 bases from J, leaving 9 bases between. Germline V gene lookup returns CDR1 SGHDT and CDR2 YYEEEE. CDR3 residues: CASSLALIDEQFF. CDR3 DNA sequence: TGTGCCAGCAGCTTGGCCCTCATAGATGAGCAGTTCTTC.

The rearrangement joins TRBV29-1 to TRBJ2-7; D might be TRBD1 (6 bases). Looked up from germline, CDR1 is SQVTM and CDR2 is ANQGSEA. There are 14 residues in the CDR3. Trimming cost V 6 bases and J 4 bases, with 19 bases left between them. DNA of the CDR3: TGCAGCGTCGACCCGACAGGCTACAGATACGAGCAGTACTTC. Residues: CSVDPTGYRYEQYF.

Of note for this clone: A junction end diverges from the germline sequence, so it may reflect a read error. The chain has TRBV19 and TRBJ2-6; D call uncertain. This CDR3 is 14 amino acids long. Germline loops: CDR1 LNHDA, CDR2 SQIVND (reference sequence). This chain's CDR3 is CASNLDSEANVLTF. For the CDR3, the DNA is TGTGCCAGTAATCTAGACTCTGAGGCCAACGTCCTGACTTTC.

The chain carries TRBV28 and TRBJ2-3; D unresolved. The germline V gene encodes CDR1 MDHEN and CDR2 SYDVKM. The CDR3 is made up of 16 amino acids. Trimming removed 2 bases from V and 2 bases from J, with 14 bases in between. The DNA of the CDR3 is TGTGCCAGCAGTTTAGAGGCCGGCAAGTCCACAGATACGCAGTATTTT. It specifies CASSLEAGKSTDTQYF.

J is TRBJ2-7 and V is TRBV30; 7 bases map to TRBD1. Germline CDR1 reads GTSNPN; CDR2 reads SVGIG (reference sequence). The CDR3 is 14 residues long. The V gene end was trimmed by 5 bases and the J gene end by 2 bases; junction bases not matched to a gene: 9. For the CDR3, the DNA is TGTGCCTGGCGACAGGGATGGGGGCCCTACGAGCAGTACTTC. Protein product: CAWRQGWGPYEQYF.